This T cell receptor (beta chain) comes out of a study of blood T cell repertoires in COVID-19. As for the study in general: Specimens from acute and convalescent COVID-19 originated in the United States, Italy and Spain. T cells, B-cell-depleted T cells, or PBMCs supplied cDNA or gDNA.

From germline, CDR1 is PRHDT and CDR2 FYEKMQ (reference sequence). The CDR3 totals 14 residues. The ends were cut back, 0 bases at V and 5 bases at J, with 9 bases in the middle. The authors' processing: Reference gene primers were amplified, and this amplification served to estimate nucleated cell counts. TCRdb's copy holds only in-frame clones and misses some; the assay was immunoSEQ multiplex PCR. V and J calls and clone size are as listed in that table; D and trimming were resolved from the DNA. The repertoire consists of about 98,000 clones, with about 91% occurring once and the leading ten covering about 3.9%.

The sequence was collected from a young man with acute or convalescent COVID-19. Sequencing was performed on peripheral blood. The V call is TRBV13, the J call TRBJ2-3, with a possible D match to TRBD1 (6 bases). DNA of the CDR3: TGTGCCAGCAGCTTAGGCGACAGGCAAGATACGCAGTATTTT. Translation: CASSLGDRQDTQYF.